The 20 T cell receptor beta chains presented below share a single source sample, sequenced in a study of T-cell memory formation after mild COVID-19. TCRdb processed the 5' RACE reads anew with MiXCR; each CDR3 protein has one entry. Of 300,000 to 400,000 distinct CDR3 sequences detected, 10% to 15% appear once; the ten largest clones hold over 20%. Sequenced: PBMCs or a T cell subset sorted from them (not recorded which). All receptors derive from a man younger than 35 who had mild COVID-19 (a few samples of this study predate the infection). Cell type and time point are not known.

This chain uses TRBV7-3 with TRBJ1-1, with D perhaps TRBD1 (5 bases). Germline V gene lookup returns CDR1 SGHTA and CDR2 FQGTGA. Trimming cost V 5 bases and J 8 bases, with 15 bases left between them. The CDR3 covers 13 residues. This CDR3 is CASSTGALEEAFF. CDR3 in DNA: TGTGCCAGCAGCACCGGGGCTTTGGAGGAAGCTTTCTTT.

The table lists this clonotype with a few counts. The chain joins TRBV19 to TRBJ1-2; a possible D gene is TRBD1 (5 bases). The germline V gene encodes CDR1 LNHDA and CDR2 SQIVND (reference sequence). The CDR3 length is 15 residues. The V end was cut by 11 bases, the J end by 4 bases, with 23 bases between. The CDR3 DNA reads as TGTGCCTCTAACCCTGCGGGGCCGCCGCCCTATGGCTACACCTTC. Protein sequence: CASNPAGPPPYGYTF. The full variable domain, in which reference TRBV19 and TRBJ1-2 provide the parts outside the CDR3, is DGGITQSPKYLFRKEGQNVTLSCEQNLNHDAMYWYRQDPGQGLRLIYYSQIVNDFQKGDIAEGYSVSREKKESFPLTVTSAQKNPTAFYLCASNPAGPPPYGYTFGSGTRLTVV.

The chain joins TRBV20-1 to TRBJ1-5; 9 bases line up with TRBD1. Germline trimming cut 6 bases from V and 5 bases from J; bases unmatched to any gene: 14. Germline V gene sequence: CDR1 DFQATT, CDR2 SNEGSKA (reference sequence). The CDR3 spans 16 residues. CDR3 in amino acids: CSALTGGTILHQPQHF. The CDR3 DNA reads TGCAGTGCGCTAACAGGGGGCACTATCCTCCATCAGCCCCAGCATTTT.

This clonotype was seen more than once but under ten times. This chain connects TRBV6-2 or TRBV6-3 to TRBJ2-4, with D possibly matching TRBD1 (6 bases). Germline V gene sequence: CDR1 MNHEY, CDR2 SVGEGT. The germline V and J ends were trimmed by 4 bases and 8 bases, with 6 bases remaining between them. The CDR3 is made up of 11 amino acids. CDR3 nucleotides: TGTGCCAGCAGTTGGACAGACATTCAGTACTTC. Translation gives CASSWTDIQYF.

This clonotype has just a few counts. The V gene is TRBV27, the J gene TRBJ2-1; no clear D gene. Germline CDR1 and CDR2: MNHEY and SMNVEV (reference sequence). With 6 bases removed from V and 10 bases from J, the gap between germline ends came to 13 bases. This CDR3 has 12 residues. CDR3 loop: CASSLTWGEQFF. DNA for the CDR3: TGTGCCAGCAGCTTAACGTGGGGAGAGCAGTTCTTC.

This clonotype was seen a handful of times. The J gene is TRBJ2-3, the V gene TRBV5-5, with TRBD1 matching over 8 bases. V lost 7 bases, J lost 7 bases, and 14 bases stayed unmatched. CDR1 and CDR2 from the germline V gene are SGHKS and YYEKEE (reference sequence). The CDR3 sequence is 15 residues long. The CDR3, as DNA: TGTGCCAGCCGAGGACAGGGCCGAATGGGGTATACGCAGTATTTT. This gives the protein CASRGQGRMGYTQYF.

This clonotype was recorded at least ten times. J is TRBJ2-1 and V is TRBV11-3, with TRBD2 as a possible D gene (6 bases). Germline values: CDR1 SGHNT, CDR2 YENEEA. Trimming took off 2 bases at V and 2 bases at J, with 7 bases between the two ends. This CDR3 has 14 amino acids. This CDR3 reads CASSLPGAYNEQFF. The CDR3 region has the DNA TGTGCCAGCAGCTTACCGGGGGCCTACAATGAGCAGTTCTTC. The full variable domain, completed using reference TRBV11-3 and TRBJ2-1, is EAGVVQSPRYKIIEKKQPVAFWCNPISGHNTLYWYLQNLGQGPELLIRYENEEAVDDSQLPKDRFSAERLKGVDSTLKIQPAELGDSAVYLCASSLPGAYNEQFFGPGTRLTVL.

The chain uses TRBV6-2 or TRBV6-3 and TRBJ2-5, with D uncertain. The CDR3 loop spans 12 amino acids. V dropped 3 bases and J dropped 5 bases, with 7 bases sitting between them. Germline assignment: CDR1 MNHEY and CDR2 SVGEGT. In DNA, the CDR3 is TGTGCCAGCAGTTATTTTCTCGAGACCCAGTACTTC. This codes for CASSYFLETQYF.

This clonotype was counted between two and nine times. The CDR3 sequence is CASSMTGTQETQYF. The CDR3 DNA reads TGTGCCAGTAGTATGACAGGGACACAAGAGACCCAGTACTTC. The genes are TRBV19 and TRBJ2-5; 7 bases line up with TRBD1. After removal of 3 bases from V and 2 bases from J, the junction contained 3 bases not matched to a gene. Looked up from germline, CDR1 is LNHDA and CDR2 is SQIVND (reference sequence). This CDR3 has 14 residues.

V gene TRBV10-3 combines with J gene TRBJ1-1; no reliable D call. The germline V and J ends were trimmed by 3 bases and 8 bases, with 10 bases remaining between them. This CDR3 has 12 amino acids. Per the germline V gene, CDR1 is ENHRY and CDR2 is SYGVKD. This CDR3 reads CAISERPTEAFF. CDR3 bases: TGTGCCATCAGTGAACGTCCAACGGAAGCTTTCTTT.

This clonotype was counted many times. This chain joins TRBV4-1 and TRBJ1-2; 7 positions match TRBD1. The CDR3 has 17 amino acids. Germline V CDR1 and CDR2: MGHRA, YSYEKL. The V and J ends lost 2 bases and 8 bases, in that order; junction bases with no gene match: 17. The CDR3 DNA sequence: TGCGCCAGCAGCCAACCTACCCGTCGACAGGGACTGAGGGGCTACACCTTC. It codes for CASSQPTRRQGLRGYTF.

Only a few counts were recorded for this clonotype. The chain uses TRBV10-3 and TRBJ2-1; 10 nucleotides match TRBD2. CDR1 ENHRY and CDR2 SYGVKD come from the germline V gene. The CDR3 sequence is 13 residues long. V was pared by 7 bases and J by 9 bases, with 6 bases of the junction left unmatched. The CDR3 here is CAIMASGGGEQFF. Written as DNA, the CDR3 is TGTGCCATCATGGCTAGCGGGGGTGGTGAGCAGTTCTTC.

J is TRBJ2-7 and V is TRBV12-3 or TRBV12-4, with a weak D call TRBD1 (6 bases). This CDR3 has 14 residues. V was trimmed by 3 bases and J by 0 bases, leaving 9 bases between them. The CDR3 here is CASSFQGNSYEQYF. The CDR3, as DNA: TGTGCCAGCAGTTTTCAGGGGAACTCCTACGAGCAGTACTTC.

The J gene is TRBJ1-1, the V gene TRBV18, with D maybe TRBD1 (5 bases). The germline gives CDR1 KGHSH, CDR2 LQKENI. V lost 2 bases, J lost 10 bases, and 11 bases lay in between. This CDR3 spans 12 amino acids. This CDR3 reads CASSPGTHGAFF. The CDR3 DNA is TGTGCCAGCTCACCAGGGACTCATGGAGCTTTCTTT.

The V and J genes are TRBV7-2 and TRBJ2-1; TRBD2 matches at 8 bases. The V and J ends lost 10 bases and 0 bases, in that order; junction bases with no gene match: 5. Germline V lookup: CDR1 SGHTA, CDR2 FQGNSA. The CDR3 length is 14 residues. In DNA, the CDR3 is TGTGCCACCCTAGCGGGCAGCTCCTACAATGAGCAGTTCTTC. It yields the protein CATLAGSSYNEQFF.

V is TRBV12-3 or TRBV12-4 and J is TRBJ1-5, with D possibly TRBD1 on 5 matching bases. This CDR3 contains 14 residues. The V end lost 6 bases, the J end lost 6 bases, and 15 bases lay between the germline ends. CDR3 in DNA: TGTGCCAGCAGATCACCCGGTGGGGGTCAGCCCCAGCATTTT. Encoded protein: CASRSPGGGQPQHF.

Ten or more counts support this clonotype. V gene TRBV10-3 combines with J gene TRBJ2-1; D not resolved. V was pared by 0 bases and J by 8 bases, with 8 bases between. The V gene's germline CDR1 is ENHRY and CDR2 SYGVKD. This CDR3 has 13 residues. The CDR3 sequence: CAISESKYDEQFF. The CDR3 region has the DNA TGTGCCATCAGTGAGTCGAAGTACGATGAGCAGTTCTTC.

The chain has TRBV12-3 or TRBV12-4 and TRBJ1-5; the D gene is possibly TRBD1 (5 bases). The CDR3 has 14 residues. The V and J ends lost 5 bases and 4 bases respectively, with 12 bases between them. The CDR3 DNA reads TGTGCCAGCAGTGGGACCACGGGGAATCAGCCCCAGCATTTT. The encoded protein is CASSGTTGNQPQHF.

The J gene is TRBJ1-6, the V gene TRBV5-1, with D unclear. From germline, CDR1 is SGHRS and CDR2 YFSETQ. The CDR3 sequence is 14 residues long. V was shortened by 0 bases and J by 7 bases, with 8 bases between the two germline ends. CDR3 region: CASSLGAANSPLHF. DNA for the CDR3: TGCGCCAGCAGCTTGGGGGCCGCCAATTCACCCCTCCACTTT. Drawing the rest from reference TRBV5-1 and TRBJ1-6, the complete variable domain is KAGVTQTPRYLIKTRGQQVTLSCSPISGHRSVSWYQQTPGQGLQFLFEYFSETQRNKGNFPGRFSGRQFSNSRSEMNVSTLELGDSALYLCASSLGAANSPLHFGNGTRLTVT.

The chain has TRBV4-1 and TRBJ1-1; the D is unclear. The CDR3 length is 17 residues. CDR1 MGHRA and CDR2 YSYEKL come from the germline V gene. V was clipped by 0 bases and J by 1 base, with 15 bases between them. CDR3 loop: CASSQESRSKGNTEAFF. The CDR3 region has the DNA TGCGCCAGCAGCCAAGAAAGTAGATCGAAAGGGAACACTGAAGCTTTCTTT.